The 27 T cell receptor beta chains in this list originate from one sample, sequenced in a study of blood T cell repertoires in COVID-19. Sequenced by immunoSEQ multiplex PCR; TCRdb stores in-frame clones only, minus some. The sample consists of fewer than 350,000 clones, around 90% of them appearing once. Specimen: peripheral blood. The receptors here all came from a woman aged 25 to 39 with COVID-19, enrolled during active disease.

The CDR3 DNA reads TGTGCCACCAGTGCCGGACGACTAGCGGGCGCCTACAATGAGCAGTTCTTC. Protein sequence: CATSAGRLAGAYNEQFF. V and J are TRBV24-1 and TRBJ2-1, with 10 bases matching TRBD2. Germline V gene lookup returns CDR1 KGHDR and CDR2 SFDVKD. V lost 5 bases to trimming and J lost 2 bases; unmatched junction nucleotides: 8. This CDR3 comprises 17 residues.

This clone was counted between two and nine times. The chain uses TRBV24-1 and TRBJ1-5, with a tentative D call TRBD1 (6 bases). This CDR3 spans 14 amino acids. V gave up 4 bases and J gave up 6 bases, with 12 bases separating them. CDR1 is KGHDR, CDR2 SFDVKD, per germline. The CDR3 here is CATSDTGSSQPQHF. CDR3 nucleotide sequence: TGTGCCACCAGTGACACAGGGTCCAGTCAGCCCCAGCATTTT.

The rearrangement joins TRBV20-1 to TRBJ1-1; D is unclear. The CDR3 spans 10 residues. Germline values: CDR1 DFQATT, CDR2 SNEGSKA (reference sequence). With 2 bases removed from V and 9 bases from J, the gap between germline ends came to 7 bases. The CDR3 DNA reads TGCAGTGCTAGATTCCCCAAAGCTTTCTTT. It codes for CSARFPKAFF.

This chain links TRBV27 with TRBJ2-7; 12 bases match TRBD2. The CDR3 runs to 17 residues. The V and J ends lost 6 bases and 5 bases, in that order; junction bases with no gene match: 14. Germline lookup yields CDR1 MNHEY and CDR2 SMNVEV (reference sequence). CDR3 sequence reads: CASSPHPRTSGIHEQYF. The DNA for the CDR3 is TGTGCCAGCAGCCCTCACCCACGGACTAGCGGGATCCACGAGCAGTACTTC.

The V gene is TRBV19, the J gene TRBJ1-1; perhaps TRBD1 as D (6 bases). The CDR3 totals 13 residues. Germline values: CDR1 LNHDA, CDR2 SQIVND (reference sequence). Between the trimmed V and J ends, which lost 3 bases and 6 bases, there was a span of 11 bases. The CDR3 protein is CASSIGGRPEAFF. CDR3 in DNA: TGTGCCAGTAGTATCGGGGGGCGGCCTGAAGCTTTCTTT.

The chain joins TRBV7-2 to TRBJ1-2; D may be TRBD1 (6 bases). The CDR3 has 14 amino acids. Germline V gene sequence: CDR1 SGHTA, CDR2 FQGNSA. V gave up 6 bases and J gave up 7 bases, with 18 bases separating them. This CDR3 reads CASSRFYRVVGYTF. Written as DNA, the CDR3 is TGTGCCAGCAGTCGTTTCTACAGGGTAGTTGGCTACACCTTC.

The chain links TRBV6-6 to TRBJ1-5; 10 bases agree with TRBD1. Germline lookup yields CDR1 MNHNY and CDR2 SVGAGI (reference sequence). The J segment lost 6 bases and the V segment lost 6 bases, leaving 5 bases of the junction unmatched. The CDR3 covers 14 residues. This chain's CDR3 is CASSPGQGGQPQHF. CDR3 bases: TGTGCCAGCAGCCCAGGACAGGGGGGTCAGCCCCAGCATTTT.

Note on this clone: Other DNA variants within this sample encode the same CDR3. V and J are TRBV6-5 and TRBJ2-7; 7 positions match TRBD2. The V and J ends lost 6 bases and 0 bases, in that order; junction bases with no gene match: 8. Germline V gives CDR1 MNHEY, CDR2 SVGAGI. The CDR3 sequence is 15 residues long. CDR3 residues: CASRLKRTSSYEQYF. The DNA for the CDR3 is TGTGCCAGCAGACTCAAGCGGACTAGCTCCTACGAGCAGTACTTC.

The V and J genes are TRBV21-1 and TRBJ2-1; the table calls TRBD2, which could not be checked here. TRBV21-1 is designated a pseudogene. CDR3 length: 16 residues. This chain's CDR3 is CASSKPPPRSYNEQFF. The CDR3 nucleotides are TGTGCCAGCAGCAAACCCCCTCCGCGCTCCTACAATGAGCAGTTCTTC.

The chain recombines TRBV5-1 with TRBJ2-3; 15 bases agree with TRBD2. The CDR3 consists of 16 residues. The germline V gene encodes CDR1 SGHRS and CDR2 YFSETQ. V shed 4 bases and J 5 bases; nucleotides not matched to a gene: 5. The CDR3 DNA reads TGCGCCAGCAGCGGACTAGCGGGAGGGCCTGTAGATACGCAGTATTTT. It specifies CASSGLAGGPVDTQYF.

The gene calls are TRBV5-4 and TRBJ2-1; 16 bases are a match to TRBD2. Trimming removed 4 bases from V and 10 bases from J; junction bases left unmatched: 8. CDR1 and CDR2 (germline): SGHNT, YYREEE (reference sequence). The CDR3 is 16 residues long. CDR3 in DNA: TGTGCCAGCAGCCCCGGGACTAGCGGGAGGGCCGGGGAGCAGTTCTTC. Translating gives CASSPGTSGRAGEQFF. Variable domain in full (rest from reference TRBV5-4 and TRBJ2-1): ETGVTQSPTHLIKTRGQQVTLRCSSQSGHNTVSWYQQALGQGPQFIFQYYREEENGRGNFPPRFSGLQFPNYSSELNVNALELDDSALYLCASSPGTSGRAGEQFFGPGTRLTVL.

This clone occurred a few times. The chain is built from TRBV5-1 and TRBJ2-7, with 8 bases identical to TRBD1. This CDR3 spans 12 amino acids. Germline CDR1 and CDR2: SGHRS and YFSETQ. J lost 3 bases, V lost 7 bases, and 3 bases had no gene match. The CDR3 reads CASGTGVYEQYF. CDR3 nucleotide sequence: TGCGCCAGCGGGACAGGCGTCTACGAGCAGTACTTC.

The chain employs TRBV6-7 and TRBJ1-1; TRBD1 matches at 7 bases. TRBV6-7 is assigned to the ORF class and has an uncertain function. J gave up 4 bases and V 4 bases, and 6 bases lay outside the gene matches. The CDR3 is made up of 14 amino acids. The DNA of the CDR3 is TGTGCCAGCAGTTGGCCGGGACAGAGCACTGAAGCTTTCTTT. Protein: CASSWPGQSTEAFF.

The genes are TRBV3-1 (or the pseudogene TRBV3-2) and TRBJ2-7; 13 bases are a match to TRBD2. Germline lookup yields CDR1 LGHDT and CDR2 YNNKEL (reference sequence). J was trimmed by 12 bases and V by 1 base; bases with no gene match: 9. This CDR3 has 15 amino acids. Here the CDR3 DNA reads TGTGCCAGCAGCCAAGGGACTAGCGGGAGCTGGCAGCGGTACTTC. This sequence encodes CASSQGTSGSWQRYF.

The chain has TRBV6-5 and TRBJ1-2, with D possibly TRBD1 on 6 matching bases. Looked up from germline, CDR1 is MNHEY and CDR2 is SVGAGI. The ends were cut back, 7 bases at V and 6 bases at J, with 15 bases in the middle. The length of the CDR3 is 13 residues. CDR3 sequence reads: CASTPQGSNGYTF. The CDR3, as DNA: TGTGCCAGCACCCCACAGGGTTCTAATGGCTACACCTTC.

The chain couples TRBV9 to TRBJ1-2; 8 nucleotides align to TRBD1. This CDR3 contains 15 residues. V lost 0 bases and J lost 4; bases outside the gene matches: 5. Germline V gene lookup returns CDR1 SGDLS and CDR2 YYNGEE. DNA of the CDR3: TGTGCCAGCAGCGTAGCGACAGGGGTTGCCTATGGCTACACCTTC. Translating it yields CASSVATGVAYGYTF.

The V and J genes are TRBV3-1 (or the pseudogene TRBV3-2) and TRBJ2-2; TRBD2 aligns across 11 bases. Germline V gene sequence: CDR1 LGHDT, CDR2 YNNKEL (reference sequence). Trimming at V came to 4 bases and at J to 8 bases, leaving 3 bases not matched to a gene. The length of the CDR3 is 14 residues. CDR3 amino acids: CASSLAGGPGELFF. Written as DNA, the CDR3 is TGTGCCAGCAGCCTAGCGGGAGGGCCTGGGGAGCTGTTTTTT.

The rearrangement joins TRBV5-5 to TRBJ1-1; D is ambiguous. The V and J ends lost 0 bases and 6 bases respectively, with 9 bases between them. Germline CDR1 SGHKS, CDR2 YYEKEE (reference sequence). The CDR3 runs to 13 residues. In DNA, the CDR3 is TGTGCCAGCAGCTTGGGTCTCGGGTCTGAAGCTTTCTTT. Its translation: CASSLGLGSEAFF. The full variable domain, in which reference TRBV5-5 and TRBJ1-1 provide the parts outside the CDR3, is DAGVTQSPTHLIKTRGQQVTLRCSPISGHKSVSWYQQVLGQGPQFIFQYYEKEERGRGNFPDRFSARQFPNYSSELNVNALLLGDSALYLCASSLGLGSEAFFGQGTRLTVV.

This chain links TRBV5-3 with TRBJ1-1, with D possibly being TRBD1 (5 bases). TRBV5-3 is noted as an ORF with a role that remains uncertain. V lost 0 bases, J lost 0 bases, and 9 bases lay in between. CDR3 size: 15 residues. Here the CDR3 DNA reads TGTGCCAGAAGCTTGGCCGGACACCTGAACACTGAAGCTTTCTTT. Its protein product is CARSLAGHLNTEAFF.

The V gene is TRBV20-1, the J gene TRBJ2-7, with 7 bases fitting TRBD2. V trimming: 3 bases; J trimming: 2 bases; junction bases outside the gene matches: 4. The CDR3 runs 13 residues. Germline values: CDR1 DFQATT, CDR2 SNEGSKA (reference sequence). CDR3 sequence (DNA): TGCAGTGCTAGTGGTCTAGCGGCCTACGAGCAGTACTTC. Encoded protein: CSASGLAAYEQYF.

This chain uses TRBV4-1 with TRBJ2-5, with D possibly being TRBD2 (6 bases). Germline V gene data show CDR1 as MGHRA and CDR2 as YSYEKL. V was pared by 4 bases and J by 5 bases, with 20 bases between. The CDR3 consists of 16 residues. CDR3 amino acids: CASSLAGRPAGETQYF. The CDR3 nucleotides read TGCGCCAGCAGCCTCGCGGGAAGACCGGCTGGGGAGACCCAGTACTTC.

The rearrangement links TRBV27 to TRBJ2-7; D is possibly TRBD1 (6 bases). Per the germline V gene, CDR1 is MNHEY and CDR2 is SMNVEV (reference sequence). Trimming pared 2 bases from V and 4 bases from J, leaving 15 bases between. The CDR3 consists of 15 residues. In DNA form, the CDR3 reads TGTGCCAGCAGTTTAAAGGGGGAGTGGGGTTACGAGCAGTACTTC. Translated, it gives CASSLKGEWGYEQYF.

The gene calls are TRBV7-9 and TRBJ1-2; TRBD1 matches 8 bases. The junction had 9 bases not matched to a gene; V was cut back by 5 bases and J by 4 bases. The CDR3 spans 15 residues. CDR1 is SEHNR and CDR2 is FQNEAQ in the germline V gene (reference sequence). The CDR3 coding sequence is TGTGCCAGCAGCCCCCAGGGGGCTGGCGGCTATGGCTACACCTTC. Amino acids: CASSPQGAGGYGYTF.

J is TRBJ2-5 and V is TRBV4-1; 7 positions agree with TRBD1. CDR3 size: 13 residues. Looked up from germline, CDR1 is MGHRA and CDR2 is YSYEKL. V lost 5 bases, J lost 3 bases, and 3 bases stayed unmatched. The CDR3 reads CASSATGEETQYF. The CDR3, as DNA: TGCGCCAGCAGCGCTACAGGGGAAGAGACCCAGTACTTC.

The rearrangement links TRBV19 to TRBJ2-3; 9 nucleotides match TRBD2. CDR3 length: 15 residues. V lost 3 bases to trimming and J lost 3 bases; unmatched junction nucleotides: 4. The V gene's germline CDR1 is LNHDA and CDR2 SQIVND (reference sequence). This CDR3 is CASSILAGATDTQYF. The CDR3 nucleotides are TGTGCCAGTAGTATTTTAGCGGGAGCGACAGATACGCAGTATTTT.

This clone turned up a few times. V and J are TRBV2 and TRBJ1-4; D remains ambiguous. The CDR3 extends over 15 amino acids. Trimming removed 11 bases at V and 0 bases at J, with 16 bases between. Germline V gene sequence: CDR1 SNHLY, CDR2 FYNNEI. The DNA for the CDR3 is TGTGCCGCACTCGGATCAGAGGCAACTAATGAAAAACTGTTTTTT. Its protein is CAALGSEATNEKLFF.

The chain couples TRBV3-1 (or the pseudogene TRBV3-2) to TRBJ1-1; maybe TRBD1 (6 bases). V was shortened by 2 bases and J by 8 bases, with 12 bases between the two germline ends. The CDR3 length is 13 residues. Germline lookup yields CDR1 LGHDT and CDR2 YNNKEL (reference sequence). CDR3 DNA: TGTGCCAGCAGCCAACTGAGGGGGTCCGAAGCTTTCTTT. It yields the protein CASSQLRGSEAFF.